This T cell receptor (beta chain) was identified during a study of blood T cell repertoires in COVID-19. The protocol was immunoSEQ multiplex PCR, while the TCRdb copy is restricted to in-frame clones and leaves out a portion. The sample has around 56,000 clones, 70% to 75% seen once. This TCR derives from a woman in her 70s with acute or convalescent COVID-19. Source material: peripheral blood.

DNA of the CDR3: TGTGCCAGCATCGAAGGGGAGGAGGTATTGCGAGTGGTGAACACTGAAGCTTTCTTT. This codes for CASIEGEEVLRVVNTEAFF. The chain has TRBV11-2 and TRBJ1-1, with D possibly TRBD1 on 5 matching bases. CDR3 length equals 19 residues. CDR1 and CDR2 from the germline V gene are SGHAT and FQNNGV. V lost 7 bases, J lost 0 bases, and 27 bases lay in between.